The T cell receptor beta chain described here comes from a study of regulatory T cells in long-lasting Graves disease. According to the study, TCR beta libraries were built with iRepertoire HTBI primers and CDR3-region Arm-PCR. TCRdb reprocessed the multiplex PCR reads with MiXCR, giving one entry per CDR3 protein. Among roughly 500,000 distinct CDR3 sequences listed, around a fifth were seen once. CDR1 and CDR2 from the germline V gene are SEHNR and FQNEAQ (reference sequence). Trimming left V 6 bases short and J 2 bases short, with 16 bases between. CDR3 length: 15 residues. This clonotype was seen repeatedly, ten times or more. Time point reported: persistent/refractory GD, antithyroid drugs over 5 years with positive TRAb. RNA isolated from PBMCs was used to make the TCR library.

The rearrangement joins TRBV7-9 to TRBJ1-2, with D perhaps TRBD1 (6 bases). This specimen consisted of peripheral blood mononuclear cells (PBMCs), obtained when the disease was refractory, from a patient treated with antithyroid drugs. The clonotype originates from a female donor with Graves disease. In nucleotides, the CDR3 is TGTGCCAGCAGAACTACAGGGTACCTAAACTATGGCTACACCTTC. Protein sequence: CASRTTGYLNYGYTF. The full variable domain, in which reference TRBV7-9 and TRBJ1-2 provide the parts outside the CDR3, is DTGVSQNPRHKITKRGQNVTFRCDPISEHNRLYWYRQTLGQGPEFLTYFQNEAQLEKSRLLSDRFSAERPKGSFSTLEIQRTEQGDSAMYLCASRTTGYLNYGYTFGSGTRLTVV.